This T cell receptor (beta chain) was sequenced during a study of cytomegalovirus exposure and HLA in healthy donors. As to this clone: What it recognizes is unknown. Because the CDR3 is missing its conserved closing phenylalanine or tryptophan, this is likely a read error.

Trimming left V 1 base short and J 8 bases short, with 11 bases between. The CDR3 runs 13 residues. Germline V gene lookup returns CDR1 MNHEY and CDR2 SMNVEV (reference sequence). Healthy people donating bone marrow made up the donors. The study ran its PCR with 60 Vbeta and 13 Jbeta primers. Original analysis: A later analysis counted around 74 million unique TCR beta chains, about 11 million shared. Generated by immunoSEQ multiplex PCR, the TCRdb table keeps only in-frame clones and is missing some. V and J calls and clone size are given by that table; D and trimming were obtained from the DNA. Seen here are some 120,000 clones, over 70% observed once, and the top ten hold 3.5% to 4%. Findings of the study overall: Later analysis identified a missense DCLRE1C variant that was linked to TCR beta V- and J-gene trimming.

Material: PBMCs. This TCR came from a young man in good health and CMV-seropositive. This rearrangement joins TRBV27 to TRBJ1-1; D call uncertain. CDR3 loop: CASSLLPGFEAFL. The CDR3 DNA is TGTGCCAGCAGTTTATTACCTGGTTTCGAAGCTTTCCTT.